The 4 T cell receptor beta chains reported below all come from one sample, sequenced in a study of OX40 agonist ivuxolimab in advanced cancers. Libraries were prepared by immunoSEQ multiplex PCR; TCRdb keeps only in-frame clonotypes and omits some of them. The sample has approximately 94,000 clones, about 91% seen once. Specimen: CD4+ or CD8+ T cells sorted from blood, collected in a trial of the OX40 agonist ivuxolimab. The origin of the receptors is an adult with an advanced solid tumor such as melanoma, head and neck, liver or kidney cancer.

The chain combines TRBV6-1 with TRBJ1-6; tentatively, D is TRBD1 (6 bases). CDR3 size: 14 residues. Per the germline V gene, CDR1 is MNHNS and CDR2 is SASEGT. The ends were cut back, 8 bases at V and 3 bases at J, with 11 bases in the middle. CDR3 region: CASGQNSYNSPLHF. CDR3 DNA: TGTGCCAGCGGACAGAACAGCTATAATTCACCCCTCCACTTT.

V is TRBV5-4 and J is TRBJ2-1; D is ambiguous. The V and J ends lost 4 bases and 9 bases respectively, with 11 bases between them. The CDR3 has 12 amino acids. The germline V gene encodes CDR1 SGHNT and CDR2 YYREEE (reference sequence). In DNA, the CDR3 is TGTGCCAGCAGCCGGGCCCCCACTGAGCAGTTCTTC. Translating gives CASSRAPTEQFF.

The table lists this clone with a few counts. The J gene is TRBJ1-2, the V gene TRBV5-1, with TRBD1 matching 9 bases. V dropped 2 bases and J dropped 7; count of bases not matched to a gene: 6. The CDR3 is made up of 14 amino acids. The germline CDR1 and CDR2 sequences are SGHRS and YFSETQ. The chain's CDR3 is CASSLAGTGSGYTF. The DNA for the CDR3 is TGCGCCAGCAGCTTAGCCGGGACAGGGTCTGGCTACACCTTC.

This chain uses TRBV2 with TRBJ2-5; weak D call: TRBD2 (7 bases). The germline V gene encodes CDR1 SNHLY and CDR2 FYNNEI. This CDR3 is built from 18 residues. With 6 bases removed from V and 1 base from J, the gap between germline ends came to 24 bases. DNA of the CDR3: TGTGCCAGCAGCCTGACAGGACTAGATGGGTTTTTCCAAGAGACCCAGTACTTC. Residues: CASSLTGLDGFFQETQYF.